A single T cell receptor (beta chain) is shown here with its context. This sample stems from a study of T cells expressing NK-cell markers. Germline assignment: CDR1 LGHDT and CDR2 YNNKEL (reference sequence). The CDR3 runs to 17 residues. UMIs accompanied the 5'RACE template switching by which TCR beta cDNA was made. Reanalyzing the 5' RACE reads, TCRdb keeps one entry per CDR3 protein, without DNA. The sample has approximately 170,000 distinct CDR3 sequences; the top ten hold roughly 21%. Material for sequencing was blood T cells: a sorted CD56 or NKG2C T cell subset, CD4+ or CD8+ T cells, or bulk PBMC T cells (not recorded which). The sequence was obtained from a man between 18 and 69 years old in good health. The genes are TRBV3-1 and TRBJ1-2; TCRdb indicates TRBD1, and absent DNA this call remains unverified. The CDR3 reads CASSQTDRGGGNYGYTF.